The 32 T cell receptor beta chains reported below all come from one sample, sequenced in a study of blood T cell repertoires in COVID-19. Assay used: immunoSEQ multiplex PCR; TCRdb lists only in-frame clones, some missing. The sample lists about 220,000 clones; about four fifths were seen once. Sequencing input: peripheral blood. These receptors came from a woman over 75 with acute or convalescent COVID-19.

This chain connects TRBV7-2 to TRBJ1-2, with 10 bases matching TRBD1. This CDR3 region has 14 residues. Losses at the gene ends were 5 bases for V and 7 bases for J; bases not matched to a gene: 7. Germline lookup yields CDR1 SGHTA and CDR2 FQGNSA. CDR3 sequence (DNA): TGTGCCAGCAGCCCTCGGACAGGGGGTATTGGCTACACCTTC. It specifies CASSPRTGGIGYTF.

The chain is built from TRBV10-3 and TRBJ1-5; 9 nucleotides line up with TRBD1. Germline V CDR1 and CDR2: ENHRY, SYGVKD. The CDR3 is 13 residues long. Trimming at V came to 10 bases and at J to 7 bases, leaving 8 bases not matched to a gene. CDR3 protein: CATSQGAWQPQHF. As DNA, the CDR3 is TGTGCCACTTCACAGGGGGCATGGCAGCCCCAGCATTTT.

J is TRBJ1-5 and V is TRBV5-1, with 9 nucleotides matching TRBD1. The germline V gene has CDR1 SGHRS and CDR2 YFSETQ. This CDR3 contains 15 residues. The junction had 3 bases not matched to a gene; V was cut back by 4 bases and J by 1 base. CDR3 residues: CASSRTGESNQPQHF. Here the CDR3 DNA reads TGCGCCAGCAGCCGGACAGGGGAGAGCAATCAGCCCCAGCATTTT. The full variable domain, its missing parts supplied by reference TRBV5-1 and TRBJ1-5, is KAGVTQTPRYLIKTRGQQVTLSCSPISGHRSVSWYQQTPGQGLQFLFEYFSETQRNKGNFPGRFSGRQFSNSRSEMNVSTLELGDSALYLCASSRTGESNQPQHFGDGTRLSIL.

The V and J genes are TRBV19 and TRBJ1-5; 9 bases agree with TRBD1. The germline CDR1 and CDR2 sequences are LNHDA and SQIVND (reference sequence). After removal of 2 bases from V and 6 bases from J, the junction contained 2 bases not matched to a gene. The CDR3 is 14 residues long. CDR3 DNA: TGTGCCAGTAGTATAACAGGGGGCGTTCAGCCCCAGCATTTT. Its protein product is CASSITGGVQPQHF.

This chain connects TRBV7-3 to TRBJ2-5; 13 bases are shared with TRBD2. In germline, CDR1 is SGHTA, CDR2 FQGTGA. The CDR3 sequence is 14 residues long. J gave up 9 bases and V 5 bases, and 6 bases lay outside the gene matches. CDR3 protein: CASSPGLAGVAQYF. The CDR3 DNA follows: TGTGCCAGCAGCCCCGGACTAGCGGGGGTGGCCCAGTACTTC. Looking up the rest from reference TRBV7-3 and TRBJ2-5 gives the full variable domain: GAGVSQTPSNKVTEKGKYVELRCDPISGHTALYWYRQSLGQGPEFLIYFQGTGAADDSGLPNDRFFAVRPEGSVSTLKIQRTERGDSAVYLCASSPGLAGVAQYFGPGTRLLVL.

The chain links TRBV3-1 (or the pseudogene TRBV3-2) to TRBJ1-2, with unresolved D. The CDR3 sequence is 14 residues long. Germline values: CDR1 LGHDT, CDR2 YNNKEL (reference sequence). V lost 1 base, J lost 5 bases, and 11 bases lay in between. CDR3 residues: CASSQGRLAYGYTF. The CDR3 nucleotides read TGTGCCAGCAGCCAAGGGAGGCTTGCGTATGGCTACACCTTC.

This clone was observed a single time. The chain combines TRBV6-5 with TRBJ1-6, with D possibly TRBD1 on 5 matching bases. The germline V and J ends were trimmed by 5 bases and 7 bases, with 15 bases remaining between them. CDR1 is MNHEY and CDR2 is SVGAGI in the germline V gene. CDR3 size: 15 residues. The CDR3 nucleotides are TGTGCCAGCAGTCTAGGAACAGGTTCCAATTCACCCCTCCACTTT. This gives the protein CASSLGTGSNSPLHF.

The chain couples TRBV11-3 to TRBJ1-1; possible D gene TRBD1, 5 bases. The CDR3 loop spans 14 amino acids. Trimming left V 5 bases short and J 6 bases short, with 16 bases between. CDR1 and CDR2 from the germline V gene are SGHNT and YENEEA. The CDR3 region is CASSRDLTVPEAFF. The DNA of the CDR3 is TGTGCCAGCAGCCGGGACTTGACGGTCCCTGAAGCTTTCTTT.

This rearrangement joins TRBV28 to TRBJ1-2; D is undetermined. CDR3 length: 12 residues. Trimming took 7 bases from V and 8 from J, leaving 14 bases between them. The germline gives CDR1 MDHEN, CDR2 SYDVKM. This CDR3 is CASTRQLGGYTF. CDR3 DNA: TGTGCCAGCACCCGCCAGCTAGGCGGCTACACCTTC.

V is TRBV7-3 and J is TRBJ2-7; D remains unclear. V was cut by 6 bases and J by 6 bases, with 9 bases left in between. Germline loops: CDR1 SGHTA, CDR2 FQGTGA. This CDR3 spans 11 amino acids. The DNA of the CDR3 is TGTGCCAGCAGTCCCTCCCTCGAGCAGTACTTC. Its protein product is CASSPSLEQYF.

V and J are TRBV19 and TRBJ2-3; 8 nucleotides line up with TRBD1. Trimming at V came to 6 bases and at J to 2 bases, leaving 10 bases not matched to a gene. The CDR3 extends over 16 amino acids. Per germline, CDR1 LNHDA and CDR2 SQIVND (reference sequence). For the CDR3, the DNA is TGTGCCAGTAGGAGGGACAGGACCCACGCCACAGATACGCAGTATTTT. Translated, it gives CASRRDRTHATDTQYF.

The chain carries TRBV3-1 (or the pseudogene TRBV3-2) and TRBJ2-5; TRBD2 agrees at 12 bases. Germline lookup yields CDR1 LGHDT and CDR2 YNNKEL (reference sequence). The CDR3 consists of 17 residues. After removal of 1 base from V and 1 base from J, the junction contained 4 bases not matched to a gene. CDR3 residues: CASSQGTSGGSQETQYF. CDR3 in DNA: TGTGCCAGCAGCCAAGGTACTAGCGGGGGGTCCCAAGAGACCCAGTACTTC.

The rearrangement links TRBV6-6 to TRBJ1-5; no firm D call. The germline V gene has CDR1 MNHNY and CDR2 SVGAGI (reference sequence). Trimming left V 8 bases short and J 8 bases short, with 7 bases between. This CDR3 has 10 amino acids. CDR3 DNA sequence: TGTGCCAGCGCGTTCGAGCCCCAGCATTTT. It specifies CASAFEPQHF.

V gene TRBV27 combines with J gene TRBJ1-2; D may be TRBD1 (5 bases). Trimming left V 6 bases short and J 3 bases short, with 11 bases between. The CDR3 has 13 residues. Germline CDR1 reads MNHEY; CDR2 reads SMNVEV (reference sequence). The CDR3 loop is CASSYRDYYGYTF. DNA for the CDR3: TGTGCCAGCAGCTACCGGGACTACTATGGCTACACCTTC.

The V gene is TRBV6-1, the J gene TRBJ1-2, with D possibly matching TRBD1 (6 bases). V was pared by 2 bases and J by 5 bases, with 9 bases between. The CDR3 is made up of 13 amino acids. Germline CDR1 and CDR2: MNHNS and SASEGT. This chain's CDR3 is CASSENRDYGYTF. The CDR3 DNA sequence: TGTGCCAGCAGTGAAAACAGGGATTATGGCTACACCTTC.

The gene calls are TRBV7-2 and TRBJ2-7, with D possibly matching TRBD2 (7 bases). Trimming shortened V by 9 bases and J by 3 bases, and 15 bases separated the two germline ends. The CDR3 sequence is 13 residues long. Germline V gene data show CDR1 as SGHTA and CDR2 as FQGNSA. CDR3 sequence (DNA): TGTGCCAGTAGCGCGGGGGCGGTCTACGAGCAGTACTTC. It codes for CASSAGAVYEQYF.

Notes on this clone: Germline is not matched at one junction end, which may reflect a read error. The CDR3 coding sequence is TGTGCCAGCGTCCCTGGGGGCGGAGATACGCGGTATTTT. Its translation: CASVPGGGDTRYF. The V and J genes are TRBV7-2 and TRBJ2-3; the D gene is possibly TRBD1 (6 bases). The CDR3 covers 13 residues. The germline gives CDR1 SGHTA, CDR2 FQGNSA. Supplemented by reference TRBV7-2 and TRBJ2-3, the full variable domain reads GAGVSQSPSNKVTEKGKDVELRCDPISGHTALYWYRQSLGQGLEFLIYFQGNSAPDKSGLPSDRFSAERTGGSVSTLTIQRTQQEDSAVYLCASVPGGGDTRYFGPGTRLTVL.

The chain links TRBV5-6 to TRBJ1-2; 8 nucleotides match TRBD1. Trimming at V came to 2 bases and at J to 3 bases, leaving 6 bases not matched to a gene. The CDR3 contains 15 residues. In germline, CDR1 is SGHDT, CDR2 YYEEEE. The CDR3: CASSLPPTGDYGYTF. In nucleotides, the CDR3 is TGTGCCAGCAGCTTACCGCCGACAGGGGACTATGGCTACACCTTC.

The chain has TRBV3-1 (or the pseudogene TRBV3-2) and TRBJ2-7, with 12 bases that match TRBD2. The CDR3 is 16 amino acids. The trim removed 4 bases at V and 5 bases at J, leaving 9 bases unmatched. CDR1 and CDR2 from the germline V gene are LGHDT and YNNKEL (reference sequence). The CDR3 sequence: CASSPASGGAFNEQYF. The CDR3 DNA sequence: TGTGCCAGCAGCCCCGCTAGCGGGGGGGCCTTCAACGAGCAGTACTTC.

The chain joins TRBV28 to TRBJ2-3, with 11 bases fitting TRBD2. In germline, CDR1 is MDHEN, CDR2 SYDVKM. Trimming removed 6 bases from V and 1 base from J; junction bases left unmatched: 6. CDR3 length equals 16 residues. CDR3 sequence: CASSPSLAGGTDTQYF. The CDR3 DNA sequence: TGTGCCAGCAGCCCCTCACTAGCGGGGGGCACAGATACGCAGTATTTT.

This sequence joins TRBV19 and TRBJ2-1; 7 bases are shared with TRBD1. The V and J ends lost 7 bases and 0 bases, in that order; junction bases with no gene match: 15. CDR1 LNHDA and CDR2 SQIVND come from the germline V gene (reference sequence). The CDR3 consists of 18 residues. CDR3 sequence reads: CASTRKVGGFSSYNEQFF. The DNA for the CDR3 is TGTGCCAGTACCCGAAAGGTAGGGGGCTTTAGCTCCTACAATGAGCAGTTCTTC.

The V gene is TRBV4-3, the J gene TRBJ1-2; 10 bases align to TRBD1. The CDR3 is 15 amino acids. Trimming took 1 base from V and 8 from J; bases not matched to a gene: 7. Germline CDR1 reads LGHNA; CDR2 reads YSLEER. The CDR3 nucleotides read TGCGCCAGCAGCCAAGTGGGACAGGGGTTGGGCGGCTACACCTTC. It specifies CASSQVGQGLGGYTF.

This clone was recorded once. The chain uses TRBV12-3 or TRBV12-4 and TRBJ1-2; the D is unclear. This CDR3 comprises 13 residues. Trimming stripped 1 base from V and 4 bases from J, with 7 bases between. The CDR3 loop reads CASSLVSSYGYTF. The CDR3 DNA reads TGTGCCAGCAGTTTAGTGAGTTCCTATGGCTACACCTTC.

The chain couples TRBV28 to TRBJ1-5, with 12 bases identical to TRBD1. Germline CDR1 and CDR2: MDHEN and SYDVKM. The J segment lost 5 bases and the V segment lost 5 bases, leaving 4 bases of the junction unmatched. The CDR3 spans 15 residues. The CDR3 loop is CASSRDRGLYQPQHF. The CDR3 bases are TGTGCCAGCAGTAGGGACAGGGGGCTCTATCAGCCCCAGCATTTT. The full variable domain, in which reference TRBV28 and TRBJ1-5 provide the parts outside the CDR3, is DVKVTQSSRYLVKRTGEKVFLECVQDMDHENMFWYRQDPGLGLRLIYFSYDVKMKEKGDIPEGYSVSREKKERFSLILESASTNQTSMYLCASSRDRGLYQPQHFGDGTRLSIL.

The chain uses TRBV15 and TRBJ1-5; D perhaps matches TRBD1 (5 bases). The V and J ends lost 8 bases and 3 bases respectively, with 8 bases between them. This CDR3 has 12 residues. Germline values: CDR1 LNHNV, CDR2 YYDKDF (reference sequence). CDR3: CATGGFNQPQHF. Written as DNA, the CDR3 is TGTGCCACCGGGGGGTTCAATCAGCCCCAGCATTTT.

The V gene is TRBV7-2, the J gene TRBJ1-5, with 9 nucleotides matching TRBD1. CDR3 length: 16 amino acids. The trim removed 4 bases at V and 1 base at J, leaving 5 bases unmatched. Germline CDR1 is SGHTA and CDR2 is FQGNSA. The CDR3 DNA reads as TGTGCCAGCAGCTCAACAGGGGGCTGGAGCAATCAGCCCCAGCATTTT. This translates into CASSSTGGWSNQPQHF.

The genes are TRBV6-5 and TRBJ1-1; TRBD1 matches 7 bases. This CDR3 has 14 residues. Germline V lookup: CDR1 MNHEY, CDR2 SVGAGI. The V and J ends lost 6 bases and 6 bases, in that order; junction bases with no gene match: 10. The CDR3 region has the DNA TGTGCCAGCAGCCGCCCGACAGGGTCTTCTGAAGCTTTCTTT. Its protein product is CASSRPTGSSEAFF.

The genes are TRBV9 and TRBJ2-3; 10 nucleotides agree with TRBD2. This CDR3 region has 14 residues. Germline V gene lookup returns CDR1 SGDLS and CDR2 YYNGEE. V shed 2 bases and J 8 bases; nucleotides not matched to a gene: 5. The CDR3 is CASSVVAGGGTQYF. In nucleotides, the CDR3 is TGTGCCAGCAGCGTGGTAGCGGGGGGTGGTACGCAGTATTTT.

The V call is TRBV3-1 (or the pseudogene TRBV3-2), the J call TRBJ2-3; 8 bases map to TRBD2. This CDR3 is 15 amino acids long. The ends lost 5 bases at V and 1 base at J; junction bases unmatched: 5. Germline values: CDR1 LGHDT, CDR2 YNNKEL (reference sequence). The CDR3 reads CASSGGAGGTDTQYF. DNA of the CDR3: TGTGCCAGCAGCGGGGGAGCGGGAGGCACAGATACGCAGTATTTT.

This clone has just a few counts. The chain carries TRBV30 and TRBJ1-2; D uncertain. V shed 5 bases and J shed 6 bases, with 13 bases lying between them. The CDR3 is made up of 12 amino acids. The germline V gene has CDR1 GTSNPN and CDR2 SVGIG (reference sequence). The CDR3 nucleotides are TGTGCCTGGGGTTTAGAGGCTCATGGCTACACCTTC. Its translation: CAWGLEAHGYTF.

The chain couples TRBV7-2 to TRBJ2-3, with 7 positions matching TRBD1. The J segment lost 2 bases and the V segment lost 5 bases, leaving 7 bases of the junction unmatched. Germline values: CDR1 SGHTA, CDR2 FQGNSA. The CDR3 totals 15 residues. The CDR3: CASSPTGWNTDTQYF. Written as DNA, the CDR3 is TGTGCCAGCAGCCCGACAGGGTGGAACACAGATACGCAGTATTTT.

V is TRBV2 and J is TRBJ2-2; 7 positions match TRBD2. The CDR3 spans 14 residues. Trimming took 6 bases from V and 0 from J; bases not matched to a gene: 1. Germline V gene data show CDR1 as SNHLY and CDR2 as FYNNEI. The CDR3 DNA sequence: TGTGCCAGCAGAGGGACTACGAACACCGGGGAGCTGTTTTTT. It codes for CASRGTTNTGELFF.